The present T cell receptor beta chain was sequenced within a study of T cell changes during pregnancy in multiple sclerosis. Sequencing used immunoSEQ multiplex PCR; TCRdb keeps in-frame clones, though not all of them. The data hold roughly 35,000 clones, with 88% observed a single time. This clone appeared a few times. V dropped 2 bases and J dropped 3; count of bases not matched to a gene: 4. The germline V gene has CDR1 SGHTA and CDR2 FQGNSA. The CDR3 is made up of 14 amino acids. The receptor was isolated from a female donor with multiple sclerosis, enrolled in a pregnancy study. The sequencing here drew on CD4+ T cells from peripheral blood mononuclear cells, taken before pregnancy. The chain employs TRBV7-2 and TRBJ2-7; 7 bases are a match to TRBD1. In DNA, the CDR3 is TGTGCCAGCAGCTTAACGCCAGGGGGCTACGAGCAGTACTTC. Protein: CASSLTPGGYEQYF.